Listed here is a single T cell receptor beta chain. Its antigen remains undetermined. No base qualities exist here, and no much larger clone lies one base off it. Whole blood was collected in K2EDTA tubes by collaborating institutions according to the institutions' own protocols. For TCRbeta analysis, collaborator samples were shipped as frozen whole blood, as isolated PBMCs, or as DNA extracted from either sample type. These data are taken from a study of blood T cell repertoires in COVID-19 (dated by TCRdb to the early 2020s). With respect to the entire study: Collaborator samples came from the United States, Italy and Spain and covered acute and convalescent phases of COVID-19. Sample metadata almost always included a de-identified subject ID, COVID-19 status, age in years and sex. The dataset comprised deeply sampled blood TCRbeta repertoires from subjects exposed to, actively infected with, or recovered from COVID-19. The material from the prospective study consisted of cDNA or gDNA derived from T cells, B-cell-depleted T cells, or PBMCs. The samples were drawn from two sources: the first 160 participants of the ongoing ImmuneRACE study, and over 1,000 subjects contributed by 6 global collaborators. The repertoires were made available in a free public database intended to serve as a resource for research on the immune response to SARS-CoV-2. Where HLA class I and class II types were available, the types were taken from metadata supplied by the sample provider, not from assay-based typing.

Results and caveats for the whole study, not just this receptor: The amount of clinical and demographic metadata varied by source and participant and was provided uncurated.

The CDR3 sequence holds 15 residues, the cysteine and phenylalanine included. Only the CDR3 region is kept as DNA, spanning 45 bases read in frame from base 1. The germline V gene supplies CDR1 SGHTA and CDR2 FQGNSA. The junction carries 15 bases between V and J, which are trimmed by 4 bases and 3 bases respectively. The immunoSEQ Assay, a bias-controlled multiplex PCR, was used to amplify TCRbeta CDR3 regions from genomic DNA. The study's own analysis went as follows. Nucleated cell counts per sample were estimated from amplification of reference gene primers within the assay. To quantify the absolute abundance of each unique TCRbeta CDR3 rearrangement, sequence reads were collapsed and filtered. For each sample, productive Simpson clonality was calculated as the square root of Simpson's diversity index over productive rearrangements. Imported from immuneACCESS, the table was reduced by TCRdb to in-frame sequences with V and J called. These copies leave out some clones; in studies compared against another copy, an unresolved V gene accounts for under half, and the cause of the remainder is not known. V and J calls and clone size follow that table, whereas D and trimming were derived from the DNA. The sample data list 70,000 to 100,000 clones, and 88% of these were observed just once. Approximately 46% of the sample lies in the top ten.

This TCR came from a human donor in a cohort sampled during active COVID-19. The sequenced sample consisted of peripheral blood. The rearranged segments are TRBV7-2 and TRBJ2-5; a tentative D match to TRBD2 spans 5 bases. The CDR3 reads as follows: CASSSTGKREETQYF. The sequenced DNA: TGTGCCAGCAGCTCAACCGGGAAGCGAGAAGAGACCCAGTACTTC.